This T cell receptor beta chain was profiled in a study of cytomegalovirus exposure and HLA in healthy donors. General study points: Reports credit the classifier with highly specific, highly sensitive diagnosis of cytomegalovirus status. Most TCR sequences were uncommon, yet certain public TCRs appeared in many donors.

The study drew the donors from its approximately 130-subject validation cohort, separate from the approximately 700-subject first cohort. V trimming: 5 bases; J trimming: 5 bases; junction bases outside the gene matches: 5. Germline loops: CDR1 MNHNS, CDR2 SASEGT. CDR3 size: 15 residues. Regarding this clone: Antigen: not known.

Produced via immunoSEQ multiplex PCR; TCRdb's table is partial and in-frame only. The table lists roughly 100,000 clones, about 85% of them singletons. The sequenced sample was PBMCs. This clonotype was sampled from a woman under 30 in good health and CMV-seropositive. This chain connects TRBV6-1 to TRBJ1-5; 11 bases map to TRBD1. The CDR3 DNA reads TGTGCCAGCAGTTGGACAGGGGGCTACGATCAGCCCCAGCATTTT. Its translation is CASSWTGGYDQPQHF.